The 9 T cell receptor beta chains given below trace back to one sample, sequenced in a study of blood T cell repertoires in COVID-19. Only in-frame clones appear in the TCRdb table, and some are missing; sequencing was by immunoSEQ multiplex PCR. This table has 230,000 or so clones, about 79% appearing once. Sequencing was carried out using peripheral blood. These TCRs come from a man in his forties who had recovered from COVID-19.

V usage is TRBV2 and J usage is TRBJ1-1; maybe TRBD1 (5 bases). The germline gives CDR1 SNHLY, CDR2 FYNNEI. The CDR3 runs to 15 residues. V gave up 7 bases and J gave up 0 bases, with 15 bases separating them. The CDR3 protein is CASTGRGTVNTEAFF. The CDR3 DNA reads TGTGCCAGCACTGGCCGCGGGACGGTGAACACTGAAGCTTTCTTT.

There are a few counts of this clone. The rearrangement joins TRBV28 to TRBJ2-3, with 10 nucleotides matching TRBD2. Germline CDR1 MDHEN, CDR2 SYDVKM. V was pared by 5 bases and J by 4 bases, with 6 bases of the junction left unmatched. The CDR3 length is 15 residues. The DNA of the CDR3 is TGTGCCAGCAGTGGAAGCGGGGGGGCCCCAGATACGCAGTATTTT. As protein: CASSGSGGAPDTQYF.

The chain joins TRBV5-5 to TRBJ1-2; D remains ambiguous. Germline-derived CDR1 and CDR2 are SGHKS and YYEKEE (reference sequence). The CDR3 covers 18 residues. V was clipped by 2 bases and J by 0 bases, with 20 bases between them. The CDR3 loop is CASSLVLKLPLANYGYTF. The CDR3 DNA is TGTGCCAGCAGCTTAGTACTCAAGCTCCCGTTAGCTAACTATGGCTACACCTTC.

This rearrangement joins TRBV9 to TRBJ2-3, with TRBD2 identical over 8 bases. The length of the CDR3 is 17 residues. J lost 2 bases, V lost 5 bases, and 13 bases had no gene match. Looked up from germline, CDR1 is SGDLS and CDR2 is YYNGEE. The CDR3 reads CASSETGGRVHTDTQYF. CDR3 sequence (DNA): TGTGCCAGCAGTGAGACGGGAGGGCGGGTACACACAGATACGCAGTATTTT.

The genes are TRBV6-2 or TRBV6-3 and TRBJ2-7; TRBD2 matches 8 bases. After removal of 2 bases from V and 6 bases from J, the junction contained 12 bases not matched to a gene. From germline, CDR1 is MNHEY and CDR2 SVGEGT. CDR3 size: 16 residues. The CDR3 loop reads CASSYGTYGRATEQYF. CDR3 bases: TGTGCCAGCAGTTACGGAACGTACGGGAGGGCGACCGAGCAGTACTTC.

This chain links TRBV28 with TRBJ1-1; D not certain. V gave up 3 bases and J gave up 10 bases, with 12 bases separating them. The CDR3 contains 12 residues. CDR1 and CDR2 from the germline V gene are MDHEN and SYDVKM. Here the CDR3 reads CASSFSPVGAFF. CDR3 sequence (DNA): TGTGCCAGCAGTTTTAGCCCGGTCGGAGCTTTCTTT. The complete variable domain, with remaining parts taken from reference TRBV28 and TRBJ1-1, reads DVKVTQSSRYLVKRTGEKVFLECVQDMDHENMFWYRQDPGLGLRLIYFSYDVKMKEKGDIPEGYSVSREKKERFSLILESASTNQTSMYLCASSFSPVGAFFGQGTRLTVV.

This sequence joins TRBV11-2 and TRBJ1-2; D remains ambiguous. Trimming removed 0 bases from V and 3 bases from J, with 5 bases in between. This CDR3 has 13 residues. Germline V gene data show CDR1 as SGHAT and CDR2 as FQNNGV. The CDR3 DNA reads TGTGCCAGCAGCTTAGATGAGGACTATGGCTACACCTTC. It yields the protein CASSLDEDYGYTF.

In DNA, the CDR3 is TGTGCCACTACCTTTGGCGGGGGACCGAATTTCTACGAGCAGTACTTC. It encodes CATTFGGGPNFYEQYF. The rearrangement links TRBV21-1 to TRBJ2-7; the DNA was not compared with TRBD2, the D call given in the table. TRBV21-1 is deemed a pseudogene. There are 16 residues in the CDR3.

The chain carries TRBV5-1 and TRBJ2-1; 7 bases agree with TRBD1. The trim removed 5 bases at V and 6 bases at J, leaving 11 bases unmatched. The CDR3 is 15 amino acids. Germline values: CDR1 SGHRS, CDR2 YFSETQ. CDR3: CASRMRQGKANEQFF. In DNA, the CDR3 is TGCGCCAGCAGGATGAGACAGGGCAAAGCCAATGAGCAGTTCTTC.